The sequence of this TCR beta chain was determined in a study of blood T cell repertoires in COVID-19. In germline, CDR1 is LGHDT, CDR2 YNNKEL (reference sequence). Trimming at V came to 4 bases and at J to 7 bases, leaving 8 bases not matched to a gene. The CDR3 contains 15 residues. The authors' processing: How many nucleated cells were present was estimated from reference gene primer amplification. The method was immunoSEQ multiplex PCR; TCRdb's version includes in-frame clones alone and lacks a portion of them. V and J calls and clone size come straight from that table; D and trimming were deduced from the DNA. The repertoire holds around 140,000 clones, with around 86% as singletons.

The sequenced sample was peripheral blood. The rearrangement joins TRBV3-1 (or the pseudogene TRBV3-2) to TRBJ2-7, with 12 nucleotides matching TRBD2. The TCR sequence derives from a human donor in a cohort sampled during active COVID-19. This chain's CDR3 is CASSLRLAGVGEQYF. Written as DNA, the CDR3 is TGTGCCAGCAGCCTCAGACTAGCGGGAGTGGGTGAGCAGTACTTC.